This is a list of T cell receptor beta chains from one sample in a study of blood T cells in healthy people across ages. TCRdb analysed the 5' RACE reads with MiXCR anew, one entry per CDR3 protein. Of about 780,000 distinct CDR3 sequences in the sample, roughly 24% are singletons; the top ten hold around 2.9%. This sample was also put to use in a study of T cells of mothers and their children.

The specimen was blood. These receptors all stem from a boy between 10 and 17 years old in good health. Each CDR3 is given without its conserved first and last residue. D genes are given only for firm matches.

D gene,V gene,CDR3 protein
NA,TRBV21-1,ASAGTGAAIAYNEQF
TRBD1,TRBV15,ATSSPNRGENTEAF
NA,TRBV28,ASSLSRGYT
NA,TRBV7-9,ASEREWEQY
NA,TRBV25-1,ASSGGLTNRGAF
NA,TRBV12-3/TRBV12-4,ASSLWQGSRETRY
NA,TRBV20-1,SAGEQPDYNEQF
NA,TRBV9,ASSGSGGEADTQY
NA,TRBV5-1,ASSLADRSEGDTQY
TRBD1,TRBV12-5,ASKADRGETQY
NA,TRBV28,ASSLVGLSGNTIY
NA,TRBV20-1,SAVLAGWNTGELF
NA,TRBV6-5,ASSYSGGQSYEQY
TRBD1,TRBV28,ASSSEGTGIFYEQF
TRBD2,TRBV7-2,ASSTRSGGSYNEQF
TRBD1,TRBV20-1,SARDRGLNEQY